These 26 T cell receptor beta chains share one sample of origin, sequenced in a study of cytomegalovirus exposure and HLA in healthy donors. It was with 60 Vbeta and 13 Jbeta primers that the PCR ran. The data were produced by immunoSEQ multiplex PCR, yet TCRdb's version contains in-frame clones alone and is incomplete. The table records roughly 180,000 clones, around four fifths of them present only once. Input material: PBMCs. The receptor set was obtained from a girl aged 5-17 years in good health and CMV-seropositive.

The rearrangement uses TRBV9 and TRBJ2-7; possibly TRBD1 for D (5 bases). The ends were cut back, 3 bases at V and 4 bases at J, with 8 bases in the middle. CDR1 and CDR2 from the germline V gene are SGDLS and YYNGEE. This CDR3 region has 12 residues. The CDR3 coding sequence is TGTGCCAGCAGCGGACCAGGGTACGAGCAGTACTTC. Its translation is CASSGPGYEQYF.

The chain links TRBV5-1 to TRBJ1-5; 11 bases are a match to TRBD1. V shed 5 bases and J 7 bases; nucleotides not matched to a gene: 8. This CDR3 is 15 amino acids long. The germline V gene encodes CDR1 SGHRS and CDR2 YFSETQ. The CDR3 region has the DNA TGCGCCAGCAGACCCGGGACAGGGGGGAGCCAGCCCCAGCATTTT. Translated: CASRPGTGGSQPQHF.

V is TRBV30 and J is TRBJ2-7; no clear D gene. The V end was cut by 0 bases, the J end by 6 bases, with 15 bases between. CDR3 length: 14 residues. The V gene's germline CDR1 is GTSNPN and CDR2 SVGIG (reference sequence). Here the CDR3 DNA reads TGTGCCTGGAGTGTTAACCCACAACTATTCGAGCAGTACTTC. This translates into CAWSVNPQLFEQYF.

The rearrangement joins TRBV9 to TRBJ1-1, with D uncertain. The length of the CDR3 is 16 residues. Germline V gives CDR1 SGDLS, CDR2 YYNGEE. Between the trimmed V and J ends, which lost 3 bases and 4 bases, there was a span of 19 bases. The CDR3 loop is CASSGSWLTRGTEAFF. The CDR3, as DNA: TGTGCCAGCAGCGGATCTTGGTTGACGCGGGGCACTGAAGCTTTCTTT.

The chain uses TRBV9 and TRBJ1-4; unclear D gene. Germline V gene data show CDR1 as SGDLS and CDR2 as YYNGEE. V lost 3 bases, J lost 5 bases, and 17 bases lay in between. The CDR3 is 16 residues long. CDR3 sequence: CASSAGGSEENEKLFF. The DNA for the CDR3 is TGTGCCAGCAGCGCCGGTGGATCGGAGGAAAATGAAAAACTGTTTTTT.

This chain joins TRBV6-1 and TRBJ2-1, with 9 bases fitting TRBD1. V trimming: 5 bases; J trimming: 0 bases; junction bases outside the gene matches: 2. The germline CDR1 and CDR2 sequences are MNHNS and SASEGT. This CDR3 contains 15 residues. CDR3 nucleotide sequence: TGTGCCAGCAGTAGACAGGGGGGCTCCTACAATGAGCAGTTCTTC. Amino acid sequence: CASSRQGGSYNEQFF.

This clone has just a few counts. The gene calls are TRBV2 and TRBJ2-7, with TRBD2 matching over 7 bases. Germline CDR1 and CDR2: SNHLY and FYNNEI. This CDR3 has 16 amino acids. V gave up 1 base and J gave up 3 bases; unmatched junction bases: 9. The DNA for the CDR3 is TGTGCCAGCAGTGAAGAATCCGGGGGGATGCTCTACGAGCAGTACTTC. It yields the protein CASSEESGGMLYEQYF.

This clone occurred once. The chain recombines TRBV1 with TRBJ2-3; the DNA was not used to check the table's D call, TRBD2. TRBV1 is classified as a pseudogene. The CDR3 runs 17 residues. The CDR3: CTSSQEVSGEGADTQYF. The CDR3 DNA follows: TGCACCAGCAGCCAAGAAGTGTCGGGGGAGGGGGCAGATACGCAGTATTTT.

This rearrangement joins TRBV19 to TRBJ1-5; D remains ambiguous. The CDR3 sequence is 13 residues long. Germline CDR1 reads LNHDA; CDR2 reads SQIVND (reference sequence). Trimming cost V 4 bases and J 6 bases, with 10 bases left between them. The CDR3 DNA follows: TGTGCCAGTAGTACCCGGGTCCGTCAGCCCCAGCATTTT. Residues: CASSTRVRQPQHF.

In its sample, this clone was seen once. The chain recombines TRBV4-1 with TRBJ1-2, with TRBD1 identical over 8 bases. The CDR3 has 17 residues. CDR1 is MGHRA and CDR2 is YSYEKL in the germline V gene. V shed 4 bases, J shed 2 bases, and the junction held 12 bases outside the gene matches. The CDR3 is CASSRGGRTGTNYGYTF. The CDR3 coding sequence is TGCGCCAGCAGCCGAGGGGGTAGGACAGGGACCAACTATGGCTACACCTTC.

Only one count was recorded for this clone. The V gene is TRBV19, the J gene TRBJ1-2, with 7 nucleotides matching TRBD1. This CDR3 has 15 residues. V trimming: 5 bases; J trimming: 9 bases; junction bases outside the gene matches: 15. Germline CDR1 reads LNHDA; CDR2 reads SQIVND (reference sequence). DNA for the CDR3: TGTGCCAGTAGTCCAAAGCTGACAGGGCGCATGAGCTACACCTTC. It codes for CASSPKLTGRMSYTF. Looking up the rest from reference TRBV19 and TRBJ1-2 gives the full variable domain: DGGITQSPKYLFRKEGQNVTLSCEQNLNHDAMYWYRQDPGQGLRLIYYSQIVNDFQKGDIAEGYSVSREKKESFPLTVTSAQKNPTAFYLCASSPKLTGRMSYTFGSGTRLTVV.

The V gene is TRBV18, the J gene TRBJ2-5; D uncertain. CDR1 is KGHSH and CDR2 is LQKENI in the germline V gene. V was trimmed by 3 bases and J by 5 bases, leaving 10 bases between them. CDR3 size: 13 residues. CDR3 region: CASSPPSLETQYF. In nucleotides, the CDR3 is TGTGCCAGCTCACCCCCCAGTTTGGAGACCCAGTACTTC.

This clone was detected only a few times. The rearrangement uses TRBV5-6 and TRBJ1-1, with 9 nucleotides matching TRBD1. V lost 4 bases to trimming and J lost 2 bases; unmatched junction nucleotides: 3. The CDR3 extends over 14 amino acids. The germline V gene has CDR1 SGHDT and CDR2 YYEEEE. The DNA of the CDR3 is TGTGCCAGCAGCCGGACAGGGGTAAACACTGAAGCTTTCTTT. This sequence encodes CASSRTGVNTEAFF.

The chain employs TRBV25-1 and TRBJ1-1; D remains ambiguous. V lost 6 bases and J lost 3, with 8 bases in between. Germline assignment: CDR1 MGHDK and CDR2 SYGVNS. This CDR3 comprises 12 residues. CDR3 nucleotides: TGTGCCAGCAGGAGGTGGGACACTGAAGCTTTCTTT. Protein: CASRRWDTEAFF.

This chain links TRBV29-1 with TRBJ1-2; a weak D match, TRBD1 (6 bases). V was shortened by 5 bases and J by 2 bases, with 18 bases between the two germline ends. CDR3 length: 15 residues. Germline assignment: CDR1 SQVTM and CDR2 ANQGSEA. CDR3 protein: CSVSREGGANYGYTF. DNA of the CDR3: TGCAGCGTTTCCCGGGAGGGGGGCGCGAACTATGGCTACACCTTC.

The V gene is TRBV6-5, the J gene TRBJ2-2, with D hard to call. This CDR3 spans 13 amino acids. CDR1 is MNHEY and CDR2 is SVGAGI in the germline V gene. The V gene lost 6 bases and the J gene lost 5 bases, with 10 bases spanning the gap. In nucleotides, the CDR3 is TGTGCCAGCAGCCGCTCGGTTACCGGGGAGCTGTTTTTT. Amino acid sequence: CASSRSVTGELFF.

The chain carries TRBV10-1 and TRBJ1-1, with D maybe TRBD1 (6 bases). Looked up from germline, CDR1 is WNHNN and CDR2 is SYGVQD (reference sequence). V was shortened by 5 bases and J by 5 bases, with 15 bases between the two germline ends. CDR3 length: 14 amino acids. The CDR3 coding sequence is TGCGCCAGCAGTCAGGGGAGGGGGAATACTGAAGCTTTCTTT. It encodes CASSQGRGNTEAFF.

The genes are TRBV11-2 and TRBJ1-1; no definite D call. CDR3 length: 17 amino acids. The ends were cut back, 0 bases at V and 0 bases at J, with 14 bases in the middle. Germline loops: CDR1 SGHAT, CDR2 FQNNGV. The CDR3 region is CASSLEWEGGVNTEAFF. The CDR3 DNA follows: TGTGCCAGCAGCTTAGAATGGGAGGGAGGAGTGAACACTGAAGCTTTCTTT.

The chain employs TRBV5-4 and TRBJ1-2; no clear D. From germline, CDR1 is SGHNT and CDR2 YYREEE (reference sequence). V lost 0 bases and J 4 bases, leaving 7 bases between the germline ends. This CDR3 comprises 13 residues. The CDR3 DNA reads TGTGCCAGCAGCTTGGGTGGCGGCTATGGCTACACCTTC. As protein: CASSLGGGYGYTF.

The chain couples TRBV4-1 to TRBJ1-5, with 11 nucleotides matching TRBD1. This CDR3 has 14 amino acids. The germline V gene has CDR1 MGHRA and CDR2 YSYEKL. Trimming cost V 3 bases and J 7 bases; bases outside gene matches: 2. CDR3 sequence: CASSQGTGGQPQHF. CDR3 sequence (DNA): TGCGCCAGCAGCCAGGGGACAGGGGGACAGCCCCAGCATTTT.

The chain joins TRBV9 to TRBJ1-1; a possible D gene is TRBD1 (6 bases). In germline, CDR1 is SGDLS, CDR2 YYNGEE. The CDR3 length is 18 residues. Trimming took off 4 bases at V and 0 bases at J, with 22 bases between the two ends. Here the CDR3 DNA reads TGTGCCAGCAGCCCACGAGGACAGCCGTATGGGATGAACACTGAAGCTTTCTTT. Its protein product is CASSPRGQPYGMNTEAFF.

The genes are TRBV6-5 and TRBJ2-1, with 14 bases identical to TRBD2. Trimming removed 4 bases from V and 6 bases from J; junction bases left unmatched: 2. Germline loops: CDR1 MNHEY, CDR2 SVGAGI. The CDR3 runs to 15 residues. The CDR3 reads CASSSGLAGANEQFF. CDR3 sequence (DNA): TGTGCCAGCAGTTCGGGACTAGCGGGGGCCAATGAGCAGTTCTTC.

This chain links TRBV5-1 with TRBJ1-1; TRBD1 is a possible D gene (5 bases). CDR3 length equals 15 residues. CDR1 SGHRS and CDR2 YFSETQ come from the germline V gene. V was trimmed by 2 bases and J by 0 bases, leaving 11 bases between them. The CDR3 loop reads CASSFQGGLNTEAFF. The CDR3, as DNA: TGCGCCAGCAGCTTTCAGGGAGGCCTGAACACTGAAGCTTTCTTT.

The chain uses TRBV7-3 and TRBJ1-1; maybe TRBD1 (6 bases). CDR3 length: 16 amino acids. Trimming took 2 bases from V and 1 from J, leaving 14 bases between them. Germline loops: CDR1 SGHTA, CDR2 FQGTGA. CDR3 in amino acids: CASSLDRGRGNTEAFF. CDR3 sequence (DNA): TGTGCCAGCAGCTTAGATCGGGGCAGGGGGAACACTGAAGCTTTCTTT.

This sequence joins TRBV7-2 and TRBJ1-2; 7 bases align to TRBD1. Germline CDR1 is SGHTA and CDR2 is FQGNSA. The CDR3 is 15 residues long. J gave up 8 bases and V 6 bases, and 15 bases lay outside the gene matches. CDR3 in amino acids: CASSLSQGVESGYTF. CDR3 DNA sequence: TGTGCCAGCAGTCTTTCTCAGGGGGTAGAATCGGGCTACACCTTC.

The gene calls are TRBV9 and TRBJ1-1; D is uncertain. The CDR3 has 14 amino acids. The V end was cut by 4 bases, the J end by 0 bases, with 10 bases between. Germline values: CDR1 SGDLS, CDR2 YYNGEE. The CDR3 coding sequence is TGTGCCAGCAGCATAACAGAAGTGAACACTGAAGCTTTCTTT. Protein sequence: CASSITEVNTEAFF. Complete variable domain (other parts from reference TRBV9 and TRBJ1-1): DSGVTQTPKHLITATGQRVTLRCSPRSGDLSVYWYQQSLDQGLQFLIQYYNGEERAKGNILERFSAQQFPDLHSELNLSSLELGDSALYFCASSITEVNTEAFFGQGTRLTVV.